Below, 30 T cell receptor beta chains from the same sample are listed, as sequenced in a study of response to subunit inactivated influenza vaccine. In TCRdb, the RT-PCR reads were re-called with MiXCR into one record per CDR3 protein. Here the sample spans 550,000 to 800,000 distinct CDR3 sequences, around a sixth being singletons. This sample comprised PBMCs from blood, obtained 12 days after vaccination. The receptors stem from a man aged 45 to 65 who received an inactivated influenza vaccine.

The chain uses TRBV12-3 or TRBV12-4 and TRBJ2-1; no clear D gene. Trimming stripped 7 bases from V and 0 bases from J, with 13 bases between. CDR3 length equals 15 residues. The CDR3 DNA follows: TGTGCCAGCACCCTAAGTATTAGCTCCTACAATGAGCAGTTCTTC. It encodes CASTLSISSYNEQFF.

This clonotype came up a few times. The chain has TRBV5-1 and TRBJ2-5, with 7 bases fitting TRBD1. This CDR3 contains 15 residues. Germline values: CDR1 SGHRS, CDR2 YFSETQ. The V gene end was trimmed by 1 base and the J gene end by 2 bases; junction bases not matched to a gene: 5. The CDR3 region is CASSLSGTAQETQYF. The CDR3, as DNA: TGCGCCAGCAGCTTGTCCGGGACAGCACAAGAGACCCAGTACTTC.

The CDR3 DNA is TGTGCCAGCAGTCCTCATCCGGGACTTGGGCTTTACGAGCAGTACTTC. Encoded protein: CASSPHPGLGLYEQYF. The V and J genes are TRBV28 and TRBJ2-7; D may be TRBD2 (6 bases). Germline CDR1 and CDR2: MDHEN and SYDVKM. The CDR3 extends over 16 amino acids. V was pared by 5 bases and J by 4 bases, with 21 bases between.

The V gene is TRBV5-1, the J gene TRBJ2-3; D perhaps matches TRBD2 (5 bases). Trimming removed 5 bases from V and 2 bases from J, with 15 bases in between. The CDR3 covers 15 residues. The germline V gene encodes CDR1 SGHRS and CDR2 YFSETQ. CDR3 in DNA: TGCGCCAGCAGTTGGGAGCCCCGCTACACAGATACGCAGTATTTT. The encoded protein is CASSWEPRYTDTQYF.

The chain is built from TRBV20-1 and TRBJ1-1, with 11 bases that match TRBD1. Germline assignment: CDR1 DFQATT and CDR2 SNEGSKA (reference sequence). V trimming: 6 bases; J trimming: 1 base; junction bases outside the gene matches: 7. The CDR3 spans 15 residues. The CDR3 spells CSAKDRGRGNTEAFF. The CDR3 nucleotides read TGCAGTGCAAAGGACAGGGGGCGCGGGAACACTGAAGCTTTCTTT.

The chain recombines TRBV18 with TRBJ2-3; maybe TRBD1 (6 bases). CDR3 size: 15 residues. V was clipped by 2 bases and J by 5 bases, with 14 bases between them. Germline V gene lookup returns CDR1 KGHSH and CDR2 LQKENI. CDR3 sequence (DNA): TGTGCCAGCTCACCAAAGGGGGTGGCATTAGATACGCAGTATTTT. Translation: CASSPKGVALDTQYF.

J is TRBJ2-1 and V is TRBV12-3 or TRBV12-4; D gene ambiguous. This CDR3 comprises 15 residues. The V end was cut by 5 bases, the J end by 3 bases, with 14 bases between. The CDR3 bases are TGTGCCAGCAGTAACCTAGGACCTTACTACAATGAGCAGTTCTTC. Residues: CASSNLGPYYNEQFF.

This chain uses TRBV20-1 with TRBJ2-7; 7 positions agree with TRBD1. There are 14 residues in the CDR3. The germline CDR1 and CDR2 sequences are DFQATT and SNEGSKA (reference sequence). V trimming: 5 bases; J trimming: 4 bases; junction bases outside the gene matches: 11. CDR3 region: CSALRQGPFYEQYF. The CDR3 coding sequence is TGCAGTGCTTTAAGACAGGGCCCCTTTTACGAGCAGTACTTC.

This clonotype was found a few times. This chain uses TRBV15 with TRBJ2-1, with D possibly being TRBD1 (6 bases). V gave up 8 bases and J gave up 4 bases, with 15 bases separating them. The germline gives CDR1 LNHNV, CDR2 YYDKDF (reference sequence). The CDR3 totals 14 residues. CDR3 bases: TGTGCCACCTACTCCGGACAGCTGTACAATGAGCAGTTCTTC. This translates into CATYSGQLYNEQFF. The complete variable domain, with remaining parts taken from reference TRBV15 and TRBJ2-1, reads DAMVIQNPRYQVTQFGKPVTLSCSQTLNHNVMYWYQQKSSQAPKLLFHYYDKDFNNEADTPDNFQSRRPNTSFCFLDIRSPGLGDTAMYLCATYSGQLYNEQFFGPGTRLTVL.

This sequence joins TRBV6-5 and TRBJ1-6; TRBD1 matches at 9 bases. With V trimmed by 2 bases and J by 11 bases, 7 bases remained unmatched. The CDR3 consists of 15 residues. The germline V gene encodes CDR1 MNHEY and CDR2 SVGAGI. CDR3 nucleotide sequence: TGTGCCAGCAGTTACATGGACAGGGGAGAGACACCCCTCCACTTT. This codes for CASSYMDRGETPLHF.

The CDR3 loop reads CASSYKYGSYSNQPQHF. The CDR3 region has the DNA TGTGCCAGCAGTTACAAGTATGGGAGCTATAGCAATCAGCCCCAGCATTTT. The chain is built from TRBV6-2 or TRBV6-3 and TRBJ1-5, with D unresolved. The CDR3 is 17 amino acids. Per the germline V gene, CDR1 is MNHEY and CDR2 is SVGEGT. The ends were cut back, 2 bases at V and 0 bases at J, with 14 bases in the middle.

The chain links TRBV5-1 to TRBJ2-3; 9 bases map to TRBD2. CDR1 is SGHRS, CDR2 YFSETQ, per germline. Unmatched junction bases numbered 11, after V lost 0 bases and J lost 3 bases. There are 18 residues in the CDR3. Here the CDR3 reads CASSLALGGGAWTDTQYF. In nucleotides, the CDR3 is TGCGCCAGCAGCTTGGCCTTAGGCGGGGGGGCCTGGACAGATACGCAGTATTTT.

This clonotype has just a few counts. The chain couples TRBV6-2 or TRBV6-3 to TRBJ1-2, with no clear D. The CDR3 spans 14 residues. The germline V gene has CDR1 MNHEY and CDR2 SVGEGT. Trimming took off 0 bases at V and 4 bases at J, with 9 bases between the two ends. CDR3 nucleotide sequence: TGTGCCAGCAGTTACTCGAGGGTCTTCTATGGCTACACCTTC. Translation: CASSYSRVFYGYTF.

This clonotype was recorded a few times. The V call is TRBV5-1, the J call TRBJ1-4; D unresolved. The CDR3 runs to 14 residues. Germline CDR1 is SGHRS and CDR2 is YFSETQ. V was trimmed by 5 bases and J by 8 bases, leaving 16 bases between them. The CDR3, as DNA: TGCGCCAGCAGACGAGAGCCGCACGAGGAAAAACTGTTTTTT. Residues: CASRREPHEEKLFF.

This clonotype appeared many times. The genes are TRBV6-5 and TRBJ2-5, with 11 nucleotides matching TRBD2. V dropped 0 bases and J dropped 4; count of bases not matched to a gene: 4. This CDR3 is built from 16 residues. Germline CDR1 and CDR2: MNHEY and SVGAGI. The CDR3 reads CASSYSASGRPETQYF. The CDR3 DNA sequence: TGTGCCAGCAGTTACTCGGCTAGCGGGAGGCCAGAGACCCAGTACTTC.

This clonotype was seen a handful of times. The CDR3 bases are TGCAGTGCTAGAGATTTCGCTAGCGGGAGTTTTGGCAATGAGCAGTTCTTC. Its translation is CSARDFASGSFGNEQFF. V gene TRBV20-1 combines with J gene TRBJ2-1; 10 bases line up with TRBD2. This CDR3 contains 17 residues. J was trimmed by 6 bases and V by 0 bases; bases with no gene match: 11. Germline CDR1 and CDR2: DFQATT and SNEGSKA (reference sequence).

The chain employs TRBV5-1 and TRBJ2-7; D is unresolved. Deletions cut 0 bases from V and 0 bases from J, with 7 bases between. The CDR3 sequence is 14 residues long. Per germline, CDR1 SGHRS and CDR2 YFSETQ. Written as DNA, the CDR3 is TGCGCCAGCAGCTTGGACGCTACCTCCTACGAGCAGTACTTC. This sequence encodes CASSLDATSYEQYF. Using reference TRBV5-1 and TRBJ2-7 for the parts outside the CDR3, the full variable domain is KAGVTQTPRYLIKTRGQQVTLSCSPISGHRSVSWYQQTPGQGLQFLFEYFSETQRNKGNFPGRFSGRQFSNSRSEMNVSTLELGDSALYLCASSLDATSYEQYFGPGTRLTVT.

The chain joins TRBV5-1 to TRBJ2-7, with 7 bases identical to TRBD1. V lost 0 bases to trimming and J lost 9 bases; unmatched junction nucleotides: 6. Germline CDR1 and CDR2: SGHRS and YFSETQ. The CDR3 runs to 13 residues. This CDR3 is CASSLDRGVAQYF. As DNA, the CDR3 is TGCGCCAGCAGCTTGGACAGGGGAGTCGCGCAGTACTTC.

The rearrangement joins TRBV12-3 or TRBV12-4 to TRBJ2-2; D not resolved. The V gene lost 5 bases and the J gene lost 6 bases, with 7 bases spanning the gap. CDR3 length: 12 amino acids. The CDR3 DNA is TGTGCCAGCAGTGCCCGAGCCGGGGAGCTGTTTTTT. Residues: CASSARAGELFF.

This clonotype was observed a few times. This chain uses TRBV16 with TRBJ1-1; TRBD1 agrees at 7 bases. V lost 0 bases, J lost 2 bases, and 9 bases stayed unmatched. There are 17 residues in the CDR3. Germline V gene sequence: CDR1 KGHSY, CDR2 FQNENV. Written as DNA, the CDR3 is TGTGCCAGCAGCCAATCACAGGGACAGATCACCAACACTGAAGCTTTCTTT. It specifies CASSQSQGQITNTEAFF.

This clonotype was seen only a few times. The CDR3 sequence: CASSSIRNEQFF. DNA of the CDR3: TGTGCCAGCAGCTCTATCCGCAATGAGCAGTTCTTC. This chain links TRBV6-6 with TRBJ2-1; D remains unclear. The CDR3 spans 12 residues. V lost 6 bases and J lost 6, with 9 bases in between. The germline gives CDR1 MNHNY, CDR2 SVGAGI (reference sequence).

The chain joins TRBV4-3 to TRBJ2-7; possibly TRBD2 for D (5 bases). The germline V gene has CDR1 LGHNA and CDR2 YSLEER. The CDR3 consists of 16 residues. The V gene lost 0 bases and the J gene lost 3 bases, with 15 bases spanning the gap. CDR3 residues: CASSQDPLAGIYEQYF. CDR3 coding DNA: TGCGCCAGCAGCCAAGATCCCCTAGCTGGGATCTACGAGCAGTACTTC.

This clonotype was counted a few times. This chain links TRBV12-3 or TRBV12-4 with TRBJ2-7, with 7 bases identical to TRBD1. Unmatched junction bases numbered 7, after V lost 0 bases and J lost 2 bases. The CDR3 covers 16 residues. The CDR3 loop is CASSLARGQRPYEQYF. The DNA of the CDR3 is TGTGCCAGCAGTTTAGCGAGGGGACAGCGGCCCTACGAGCAGTACTTC.

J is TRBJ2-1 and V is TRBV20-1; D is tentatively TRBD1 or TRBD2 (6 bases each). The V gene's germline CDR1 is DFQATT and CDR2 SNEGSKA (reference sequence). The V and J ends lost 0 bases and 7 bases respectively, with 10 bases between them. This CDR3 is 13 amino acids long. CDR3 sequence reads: CSAREGGENEQFF. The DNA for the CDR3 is TGCAGTGCTAGAGAGGGGGGCGAAAATGAGCAGTTCTTC.

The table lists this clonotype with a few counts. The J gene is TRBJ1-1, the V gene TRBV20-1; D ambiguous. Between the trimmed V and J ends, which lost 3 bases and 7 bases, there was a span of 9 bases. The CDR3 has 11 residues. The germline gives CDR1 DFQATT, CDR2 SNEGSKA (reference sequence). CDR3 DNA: TGCAGTGCTAGTCGTAGTGATGAAGCTTTCTTT. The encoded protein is CSASRSDEAFF.

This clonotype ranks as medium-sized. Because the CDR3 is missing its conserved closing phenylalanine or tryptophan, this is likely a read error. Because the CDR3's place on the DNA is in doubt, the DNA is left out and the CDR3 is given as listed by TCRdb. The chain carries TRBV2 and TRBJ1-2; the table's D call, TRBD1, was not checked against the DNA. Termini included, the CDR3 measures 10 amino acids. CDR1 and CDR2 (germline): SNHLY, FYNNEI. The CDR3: CASYRGPVST.

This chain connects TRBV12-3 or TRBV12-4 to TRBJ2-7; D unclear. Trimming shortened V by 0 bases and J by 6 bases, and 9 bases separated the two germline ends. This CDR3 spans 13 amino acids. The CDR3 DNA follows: TGTGCCAGCAGTTTAGCCCAGTGGTTCGAGCAGTACTTC. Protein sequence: CASSLAQWFEQYF.

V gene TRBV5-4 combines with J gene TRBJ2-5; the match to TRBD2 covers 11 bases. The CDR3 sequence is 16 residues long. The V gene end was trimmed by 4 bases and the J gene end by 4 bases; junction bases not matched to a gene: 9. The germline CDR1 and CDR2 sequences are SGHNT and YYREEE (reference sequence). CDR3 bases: TGTGCCAGCAGCGTTGGGACTAGCGGTCTGGGAGAGACCCAGTACTTC. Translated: CASSVGTSGLGETQYF. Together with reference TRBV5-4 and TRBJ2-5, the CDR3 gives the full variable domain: ETGVTQSPTHLIKTRGQQVTLRCSSQSGHNTVSWYQQALGQGPQFIFQYYREEENGRGNFPPRFSGLQFPNYSSELNVNALELDDSALYLCASSVGTSGLGETQYFGPGTRLLVL.

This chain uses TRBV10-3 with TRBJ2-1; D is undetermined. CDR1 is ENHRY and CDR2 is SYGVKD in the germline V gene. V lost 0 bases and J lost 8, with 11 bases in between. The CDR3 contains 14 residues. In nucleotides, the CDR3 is TGTGCCATCAGTGAGTCGTTGAAAGGCGATGAGCAGTTCTTC. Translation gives CAISESLKGDEQFF.

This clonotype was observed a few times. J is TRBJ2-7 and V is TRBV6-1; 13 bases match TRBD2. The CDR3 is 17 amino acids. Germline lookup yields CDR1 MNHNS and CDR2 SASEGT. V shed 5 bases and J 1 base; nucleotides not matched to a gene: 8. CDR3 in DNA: TGTGCCAGCAGTAAACGAGCACTAGCGGGAGGGTCCTACGAGCAGTACTTC. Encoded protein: CASSKRALAGGSYEQYF.